Listed below are T cell receptor beta chains from one sample, sequenced in a study of T cell responses to AZD1222 COVID-19 vaccine. Assay used: immunoSEQ multiplex PCR; TCRdb lists only in-frame clones, some missing. The sample carries 90,000 to 120,000 clones, over 75% recorded once. The source was peripheral blood, collected on day 0 of AZD1222 vaccination. These receptors were collected from an adult in good health. Both conserved end residues are part of each CDR3. A D gene is named only where the DNA matches it firmly. Only some rows state a clone size, as once, few, many or a class for expanded clones.

V	J	size	D	DNA	CDR3
TRBV5-1	TRBJ1-2	-	-	TGCGCCAGCAGCTTGGTTGGGGGGCCGGGGCGCTACACCTTC	CASSLVGGPGRYTF
TRBV29-1	TRBJ2-7	-	-	TGCAGCGCTGCAGGGGCGGCAGCCTACGAGCAGTACTTC	CSAAGAAAYEQYF
TRBV4-2	TRBJ2-1	-	-	TGTGCCAGCAGCCAAGAGGACTCAAGCTCCTACAATGAGCAGTTCTTC	CASSQEDSSSYNEQFF
TRBV12-3/TRBV12-4	TRBJ1-1	-	-	TGTGCCAGCAGCTCCGGGATTGGGGCTTTCTTT	CASSSGIGAFF
TRBV4-1	TRBJ1-5	-	-	TGCGCCAGCAGCCAAGACCCAGGCTTCGATCAGCCCCAGCATTTT	CASSQDPGFDQPQHF
TRBV11-2	TRBJ1-2	-	-	TGTGCCAGCAGCTTAGATTCGGGACGGATTAACTATGGCTACACCTTC	CASSLDSGRINYGYTF
TRBV6-4	TRBJ1-4	-	TRBD1	TGTGCCAGCATCCCAGGGGGAAGGGAGAGAGAATACATCTATAATGAAAAACTGTTTTTT	CASIPGGREREYIYNEKLFF
TRBV2	TRBJ2-3	many	TRBD2	TGTGCCAGCAGGTTCCAGCGGGGAGACCGCACAGATACGCAGTATTTT	CASRFQRGDRTDTQYF
TRBV6-5	TRBJ1-1	-	-	TGTGCCAGCAGTTCCACGATTGAAGCTTTCTTT	CASSSTIEAFF
TRBV5-1	TRBJ2-1	-	-	TGCGCCAGCAGCTCCGGGACCCCGCGTCCCAATGAGCAGTTCTTC	CASSSGTPRPNEQFF
TRBV10-3	TRBJ1-1	-	-	TGTGCCATCAGTGGGGGACAGAACACTGAAGCTTTCTTT	CAISGGQNTEAFF
TRBV2	TRBJ1-1	once	TRBD1	TGTGCCAGCAGTGGCGGACAGGGGGTCACTGAAGCTTTCTTT	CASSGGQGVTEAFF
TRBV6-1	TRBJ1-2	-	TRBD1	TGTGCCAGCAGTGACCCCCGGGACAGGGGCCTAGCTAACTATGGCTACACCTTC	CASSDPRDRGLANYGYTF
TRBV5-6	TRBJ1-2	-	TRBD1	TGTGCCAGCAGCGCCGGACAGGTTAACTATGGCTACACCTTC	CASSAGQVNYGYTF
TRBV7-2	TRBJ1-6	once	-	TGTGCCAGCAGCTCAATGAGCTCCTATAATTCACCCCTCCACTTT	CASSSMSSYNSPLHF
TRBV14	TRBJ1-2	-	-	TGTGCCAGCAGCCAAGTAGCGGCAGGCCTCTATGGCTACACCTTC	CASSQVAAGLYGYTF
TRBV6-5	TRBJ2-5	-	-	TGTGCCAGCAGTTACCAGGACAGCGAAGAGACCCAGTACTTC	CASSYQDSEETQYF
TRBV6-5	TRBJ2-3	-	-	TGTGCCAGCAGTTACGTGGTGGGGGGGCGCGGGGATACGCAGTATTTT	CASSYVVGGRGDTQYF
TRBV24-1	TRBJ2-5	once	-	TGTGCCACCAGTGCTGGCAGGGGAGAGACCCAGTACTTC	CATSAGRGETQYF
TRBV19	TRBJ1-5	many	-	TGTGCCAGTAGTATAAGGGCGGGGAATCAGCCCCAGCATTTT	CASSIRAGNQPQHF
TRBV18	TRBJ1-1	-	-	TGTGCCAGCTCACCACCGGAGAATAGGGCCCTCCGTCCTTTCTTT	CASSPPENRALRPFF
TRBV12-3/TRBV12-4	TRBJ2-5	-	-	TGTGCCAGCAGTGCAAGAGAAGAGACCCAGTACTTC	CASSAREETQYF
TRBV2	TRBJ2-3	-	TRBD2	TGTGCCAGTGGGACTAGCGGGCCCACAGATACGCAGTATTTT	CASGTSGPTDTQYF
TRBV29-1	TRBJ1-2	-	-	TGCAGCGTCAACTCCGGGGGGGTTACCACCTTC	CSVNSGGVTTF
TRBV6-6	TRBJ1-2	few	-	TGTGCCAGCAGTCACCGGGACACCTTATTTAACTATGGCTACACCTTC	CASSHRDTLFNYGYTF
TRBV9	TRBJ2-1	-	-	TGTGCCAGCAGCGTAGAACAGGGTCCCACACCACCAAACAATGAGCAGTTCTTC	CASSVEQGPTPPNNEQFF
TRBV4-1	TRBJ2-7	-	TRBD1	TGCGCCAGATTCCGGGACAGTCTATACGAGCAGTACTTC	CARFRDSLYEQYF
TRBV7-3	TRBJ1-1	once	-	TGTGCCAGCAGCTTAAATCGGGTCCGGGACAATGGCGAAGCTTTCTTT	CASSLNRVRDNGEAFF
TRBV7-8	TRBJ1-1	-	TRBD1	TGTGCCAGCAGCTTACAGGGGGACGGCACTGAAGCTTTCTTT	CASSLQGDGTEAFF
TRBV3-1/TRBV3-2	TRBJ2-5	-	-	TGTGCCAGCAGCCAAGGCCCAGACCCCTCGGGGACCCAGTACTTC	CASSQGPDPSGTQYF
TRBV20-1	TRBJ1-1	-	-	TGCAGTGCATTTGAGCCAGCTGAAGCTTTCTTT	CSAFEPAEAFF
TRBV27	TRBJ1-1	-	TRBD1	TGTGCCAGCAGCCCAGCCGAGACAGGGGGCCGCTTCTTT	CASSPAETGGRFF
TRBV29-1	TRBJ1-4	-	TRBD1	TGCAGCGTACAGGGGGCCGTTAATGAAAAACTGTTTTTT	CSVQGAVNEKLFF
TRBV27	TRBJ2-5	-	-	TGTGCCAGCAGTCGCCTAGGGGAGACCCAGTACTTC	CASSRLGETQYF
TRBV6-8	TRBJ2-3	-	-	TGTGCCAGCAGTCATAGGACTCTGCGGACGCAGTATTTT	CASSHRTLRTQYF
TRBV25-1	TRBJ1-3	-	-	TGTGCCAGTGGATACATCGGAAACACCATATATTTT	CASGYIGNTIYF
TRBV2	TRBJ1-5	-	TRBD1	TGTGCCAGCAGGAGGGACAGGGGAGAGACTCAGCCCCAGCATTTT	CASRRDRGETQPQHF
TRBV9	TRBJ2-5	-	-	TGTGCCAGCAGCCCCCAAGGTTCTCGATCTCAAGAGACCCAGTACTTC	CASSPQGSRSQETQYF
TRBV5-4	TRBJ1-1	-	-	TGTGCCAGCAGCTTGGAGCAGGGTGTGAACACTGAAGCTTTCTTT	CASSLEQGVNTEAFF
TRBV19	TRBJ1-2	few	TRBD1	TGTGCCAGTAGTATTAGGGGGCGCTACTATGGCTACACCTTC	CASSIRGRYYGYTF
TRBV5-1	TRBJ2-7	-	-	TGCGCCAGCAGCTTCGGGGGCTCCTACGAGCAGTACTTC	CASSFGGSYEQYF
TRBV4-1	TRBJ2-2	-	-	TGCGCCAGCAGCCAAGGCAGGGACACCGGGGAGCTGTTTTTT	CASSQGRDTGELFF
TRBV30	TRBJ2-3	-	-	TGTGCCTGGAAAAATACAGGGACAGATACGCAGTATTTT	CAWKNTGTDTQYF
TRBV13	TRBJ2-7	once	TRBD1	TGTGCCAGCAGCTTATATGTGACAGGGGTAAGCGAGCAGTACTTC	CASSLYVTGVSEQYF
TRBV6-5	TRBJ1-2	-	-	TGTGCCAGCACGGGGGTTAACTATGGCTACACCTTC	CASTGVNYGYTF
TRBV5-5	TRBJ1-3	few	-	TGTGCCAGCAGCTCGGGGCCGGACAGCTCTGGAAACACCATATATTTT	CASSSGPDSSGNTIYF